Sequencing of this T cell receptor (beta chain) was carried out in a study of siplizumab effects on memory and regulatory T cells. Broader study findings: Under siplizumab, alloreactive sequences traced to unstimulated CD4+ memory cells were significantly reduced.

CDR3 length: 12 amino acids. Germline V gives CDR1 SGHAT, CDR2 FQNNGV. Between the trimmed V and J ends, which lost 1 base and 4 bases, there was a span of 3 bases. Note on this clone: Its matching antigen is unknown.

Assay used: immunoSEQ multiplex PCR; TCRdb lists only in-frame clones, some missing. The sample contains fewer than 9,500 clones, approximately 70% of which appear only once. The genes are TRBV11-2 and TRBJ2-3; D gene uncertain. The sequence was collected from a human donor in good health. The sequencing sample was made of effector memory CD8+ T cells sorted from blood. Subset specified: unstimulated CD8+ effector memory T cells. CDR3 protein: CASSLGADTQYF. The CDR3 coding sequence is TGTGCCAGCAGCTTAGGGGCAGATACGCAGTATTTT.